This is a list of T cell receptor beta chains from one sample in a study of blood T cell repertoires in COVID-19. Only in-frame clones appear in the TCRdb table, and some are missing; sequencing was by immunoSEQ multiplex PCR. The data show about 210,000 clones, 81% seen once. The sequenced material came from PBMCs or T cells enriched from blood (not recorded which). The receptors shown here come from a woman aged 50 to 65 with acute COVID-19. The CDR3 runs from the conserved cysteine through the conserved F or W. Fields, in order: D gene, J gene, V gene, CDR3 protein. A D gene is named only where the DNA matches it firmly.

d_gene: -; j_gene: TRBJ2-1; v_gene: TRBV11-3; CDR3aa: CASSLQGLLGNEQFF
d_gene: TRBD2; j_gene: TRBJ2-1; v_gene: TRBV5-1; CDR3aa: CASSLAYRGLTSGNEQFF
d_gene: -; j_gene: TRBJ2-7; v_gene: TRBV18; CDR3aa: CASSRGTSNTYEQYF
d_gene: TRBD2; j_gene: TRBJ2-1; v_gene: TRBV19; CDR3aa: CASDSGGSYNEQFF
d_gene: -; j_gene: TRBJ2-5; v_gene: TRBV2; CDR3aa: CASSRRAISKGQETQYF
d_gene: -; j_gene: TRBJ1-1; v_gene: TRBV29-1; CDR3aa: CSVHLNTEAFF
d_gene: TRBD1; j_gene: TRBJ1-4; v_gene: TRBV7-2; CDR3aa: CASSFQGTGEEKLFF
d_gene: TRBD2; j_gene: TRBJ2-1; v_gene: TRBV5-8; CDR3aa: CASSPMGGGYNEQFF
d_gene: -; j_gene: TRBJ2-1; v_gene: TRBV5-6; CDR3aa: CASSFVSFSYNEQFF
d_gene: TRBD2; j_gene: TRBJ2-3; v_gene: TRBV5-1; CDR3aa: CASSLGLAGAPRTQYF
d_gene: TRBD1; j_gene: TRBJ2-7; v_gene: TRBV7-2; CDR3aa: CASSLDGTVSYEQYF
d_gene: TRBD1; j_gene: TRBJ1-1; v_gene: TRBV9; CDR3aa: CASSTGDRTEAFF
d_gene: -; j_gene: TRBJ2-2; v_gene: TRBV24-1; CDR3aa: CATSGGGWTGELFF
d_gene: TRBD1; j_gene: TRBJ1-6; v_gene: TRBV6-7; CDR3aa: CASGQGLSSPLHF
d_gene: TRBD2; j_gene: TRBJ2-1; v_gene: TRBV7-2; CDR3aa: CASSLGSGSYNEQFF
d_gene: TRBD1; j_gene: TRBJ2-7; v_gene: TRBV6-5; CDR3aa: CASSLQGSYEQYF
d_gene: -; j_gene: TRBJ1-4; v_gene: TRBV19; CDR3aa: CASSIKASYATNEKLFF
d_gene: TRBD2; j_gene: TRBJ2-5; v_gene: TRBV2; CDR3aa: CASSPPPSGGKETQYF
d_gene: TRBD1; j_gene: TRBJ1-2; v_gene: TRBV19; CDR3aa: CASSRTGGAGANYGYTF
d_gene: TRBD1; j_gene: TRBJ2-1; v_gene: TRBV7-2; CDR3aa: CASSEWGTGTIGEQFF
d_gene: -; j_gene: TRBJ2-1; v_gene: TRBV6-5; CDR3aa: CASSYEPLDPGNEQFF
d_gene: -; j_gene: TRBJ2-1; v_gene: TRBV5-1; CDR3aa: CASSLGPSSYNEQFF
d_gene: -; j_gene: TRBJ1-1; v_gene: TRBV5-5; CDR3aa: CASSFRGNMNTEAFF
d_gene: -; j_gene: TRBJ1-4; v_gene: TRBV2; CDR3aa: CASRATATNEKLFF
d_gene: TRBD1; j_gene: TRBJ2-7; v_gene: TRBV29-1; CDR3aa: CSVSRTDRAYEQYF
d_gene: -; j_gene: TRBJ1-1; v_gene: TRBV7-8; CDR3aa: CASSDRQEQNTEAFF
d_gene: TRBD1; j_gene: TRBJ1-2; v_gene: TRBV6-5; CDR3aa: CASSDRERVYTF
d_gene: TRBD2; j_gene: TRBJ2-3; v_gene: TRBV11-1; CDR3aa: CASSSGLAGGDTQYF
d_gene: TRBD1; j_gene: TRBJ1-2; v_gene: TRBV28; CDR3aa: CASSFGGTGPRGYTF
d_gene: -; j_gene: TRBJ1-6; v_gene: TRBV30; CDR3aa: CAWSVLGQSPLHF
d_gene: -; j_gene: TRBJ2-1; v_gene: TRBV7-2; CDR3aa: CASSLRQENEQFF